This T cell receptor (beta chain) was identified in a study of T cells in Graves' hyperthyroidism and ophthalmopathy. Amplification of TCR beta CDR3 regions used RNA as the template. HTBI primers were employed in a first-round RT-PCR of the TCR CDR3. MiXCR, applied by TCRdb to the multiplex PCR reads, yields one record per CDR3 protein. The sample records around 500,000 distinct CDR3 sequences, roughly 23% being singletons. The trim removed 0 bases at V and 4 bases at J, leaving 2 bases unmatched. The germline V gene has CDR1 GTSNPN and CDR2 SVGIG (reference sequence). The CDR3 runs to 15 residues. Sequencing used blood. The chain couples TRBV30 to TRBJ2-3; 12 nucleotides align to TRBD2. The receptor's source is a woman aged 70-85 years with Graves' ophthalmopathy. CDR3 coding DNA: TGTGCCTGGAGTGTGACTAGCGGGAGCGCAGATACGCAGTATTTT. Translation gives CAWSVTSGSADTQYF.